Shown below are 6 T cell receptor beta chains from a single sample sequenced in a study of blood T cell repertoires in COVID-19. Data came from immunoSEQ multiplex PCR; TCRdb stores just in-frame clones and leaves some out. The profile shows fewer than 300,000 clones, 85% of them singletons. Sequences were obtained from PBMCs or T cells enriched from blood (not recorded which). The origin of the receptors is a woman between 50 and 59 years old who had recovered from COVID-19.

The rearrangement uses TRBV7-2 and TRBJ2-5; D is possibly TRBD1 (6 bases). Per the germline V gene, CDR1 is SGHTA and CDR2 is FQGNSA. V was trimmed by 3 bases and J by 5 bases, leaving 16 bases between them. The CDR3 extends over 15 amino acids. The CDR3: CASSFGTLLGETQYF. The DNA of the CDR3 is TGTGCCAGCAGCTTCGGGACACTTTTAGGGGAGACCCAGTACTTC.

The chain employs TRBV30 and TRBJ1-6; 8 nucleotides match TRBD1. The germline CDR1 and CDR2 sequences are GTSNPN and SVGIG (reference sequence). Germline trimming cut 5 bases from V and 10 bases from J; bases unmatched to any gene: 16. This CDR3 has 16 amino acids. Here the CDR3 reads CAWDGAGQGADSPLHF. The CDR3, as DNA: TGTGCCTGGGATGGAGCTGGGCAGGGGGCCGACTCACCCCTCCACTTT.

The rearrangement joins TRBV19 to TRBJ1-1; D is undetermined. Germline values: CDR1 LNHDA, CDR2 SQIVND (reference sequence). This CDR3 is 11 amino acids long. Trimming pared 5 bases from V and 11 bases from J, leaving 12 bases between. This CDR3 reads CASSLAGWAFF. The CDR3 bases are TGTGCCAGTAGTTTGGCAGGTTGGGCTTTCTTT.

The chain is built from TRBV10-3 and TRBJ2-5, with TRBD1 matching over 7 bases. Losses at the gene ends were 0 bases for V and 6 bases for J; bases not matched to a gene: 4. CDR3 length: 14 residues. The germline CDR1 and CDR2 sequences are ENHRY and SYGVKD. CDR3 nucleotides: TGTGCCATCAGTGAGTCGACAGGGACGAAGACCCAGTACTTC. Translating gives CAISESTGTKTQYF.

The rearrangement links TRBV18 to TRBJ2-7; tentatively, D is TRBD1 (5 bases). This CDR3 spans 16 amino acids. Per germline, CDR1 KGHSH and CDR2 LQKENI. The V end was cut by 4 bases, the J end by 0 bases, with 16 bases between. In DNA, the CDR3 is TGTGCCAGCTCACAAACCTCGACAGAGAGCTCCTACGAGCAGTACTTC. This translates into CASSQTSTESSYEQYF. Full variable domain (rest looked up from reference TRBV18 and TRBJ2-7): NAGVMQNPRHLVRRRGQEARLRCSPMKGHSHVYWYRQLPEEGLKFMVYLQKENIIDESGMPKERFSAEFPKEGPSILRIQQVVRGDSAAYFCASSQTSTESSYEQYFGPGTRLTVT.

This clone was detected a few times. This chain connects TRBV5-1 to TRBJ2-1; TRBD2 matches 12 bases. The V gene's germline CDR1 is SGHRS and CDR2 YFSETQ. The CDR3 spans 17 residues. Losses at the gene ends were 4 bases for V and 2 bases for J; bases not matched to a gene: 7. This CDR3 is CASSTSSGGVTYNEQFF. In DNA, the CDR3 is TGCGCCAGCAGCACCTCTAGCGGGGGGGTCACCTACAATGAGCAGTTCTTC.